The T cell receptor beta chain described here comes from a study of cytomegalovirus exposure and HLA in healthy donors. PCR primers comprised 60 Vbeta and 13 Jbeta primers. Method: immunoSEQ multiplex PCR; TCRdb's copy keeps in-frame clones and lacks some. The sample records approximately 120,000 clones, around three quarters being singletons. Looked up from germline, CDR1 is MNHEY and CDR2 is SVGAGI. The CDR3 extends over 15 amino acids. The V and J ends lost 9 bases and 5 bases, in that order; junction bases with no gene match: 14. The chain joins TRBV6-5 to TRBJ2-7, with 9 bases fitting TRBD1. The sequence was collected from a man aged 35 to 55 in good health and CMV-seropositive. Sequences were obtained from PBMCs. The CDR3 here is CASRPIGDRVHEQYF. The CDR3 DNA sequence: TGTGCCAGTCGCCCCATAGGGGACAGGGTCCACGAGCAGTACTTC.